The clone carrying this T cell receptor beta chain was detected ten times or more. Its matching antigen is unknown. The record originates from a study of identical twins. Study-wide results and caveats: Beta out-of-frame sequences showed weaker excess sharing between twins. Alpha sequences that were out-of-frame and twin-shared showed an excess of low generation probability.

Unique molecular identifiers were present on the cDNA, which also gained a universal primer site by template switching. TCRdb re-analysed the 5' RACE reads in MiXCR, keeping a single row per CDR3 protein. The profile shows roughly 690,000 distinct CDR3 sequences, 21% of them singletons. These data also featured in a second study, about T cells expressing NK-cell markers. That work adds: Serological testing identified most of the eight sequenced donors as HCMV-seropositive and one as seronegative.

This receptor was obtained from a woman aged 18-29 years in good health. Sequenced: PBMCs.

CDR3 sequence (DNA): TGCAGTGCTAGGAGACAGGCGAACACCGGGGAGCTGTTTTTT. Its protein is CSARRQANTGELFF. V is TRBV20-1 and J is TRBJ2-2, with D possibly being TRBD1 (6 bases). The CDR3 is made up of 14 amino acids. The germline V gene has CDR1 DFQATT and CDR2 SNEGSKA (reference sequence). The V gene lost 3 bases and the J gene lost 0 bases, with 8 bases spanning the gap.